This record covers a single T cell receptor beta chain. Antigen: not known. The CDR3 has 15 amino acids. Germline V gene data show CDR1 as LGHDT and CDR2 as YNNKEL (reference sequence). V trimming: 1 base; J trimming: 5 bases; junction bases outside the gene matches: 7. The data were taken from a study of CD8 T cells in Susac syndrome. TCR beta from blood CD8+ and CD4+ T cells was sequenced. General study findings and limits: The study recognized that its TCR sequencing and HLA analysis covered a relatively small number of individuals.

Random hexamers were used to reverse transcribe the RNA input (about 0.5 to 1 ug). An immunoSEQ multiplex PCR amplified TCR beta CDR3 over 54 Vbeta and 13 Jbeta. TCRdb reanalysed the immunoSEQ multiplex PCR reads using MiXCR and keeps one entry per CDR3 protein. The sample has tens of thousands of distinct CDR3 sequences; 94% are singletons. Sequenced sample: CD8+ T cells from PBMCs. The chain joins TRBV3-1 to TRBJ2-7, with TRBD1 matching over 8 bases. The sequence was collected from a human donor in good health. CDR3 nucleotide sequence: TGTGCCAGCAGCCAAGTCGACAGGGGTACGAACGAGCAGTACTTC. Its protein product is CASSQVDRGTNEQYF.